This T cell receptor (beta chain) stems from a study of blood T cells in healthy people across ages. Study context: Per every two T cells, about one barcoded beta molecule was captured by template switching. General observations from the study: Donor CMV status, an unknown factor, possibly confounded changes in expanded clonotypes.

Every sample gave at least 5 micrograms of total RNA when it was extracted. The junction had 6 bases not matched to a gene; V was cut back by 8 bases and J by 2 bases. Germline V gives CDR1 PRHDT, CDR2 FYEKMQ (reference sequence). This CDR3 has 14 residues. In its sample, this clonotype was seen many times. The target antigen is unknown. Primed by a sample-barcoded 5' primer and a J-beta primer mix, a second PCR proceeded for about 6 to 12 cycles. Samples each returned at least 2.5 million CDR3-containing paired-end reads. TCRdb ran MiXCR on the 5' RACE reads and lists one entry per CDR3 protein. The sample lists about 830,000 distinct CDR3 sequences; roughly 64% were seen once.

This TCR came from a man younger than 45 in good health. V is TRBV13 and J is TRBJ2-5, with TRBD2 matching over 9 bases. The sample consisted of blood. The CDR3 nucleotides read TGTGCCAGCTCCTCGGGACTAGCTCAAGAGACCCAGTACTTC. Translation: CASSSGLAQETQYF.